The 21 T cell receptor beta chains below were found in one sample sequenced in a study of blood T cell repertoires in COVID-19. Assay used: immunoSEQ multiplex PCR; TCRdb lists only in-frame clones, some missing. This table has a few hundred thousand clones, approximately 86% appearing once. Material: PBMCs or T cells enriched from blood (not recorded which). The receptors were gathered from a woman between 50 and 59 years old who had recovered from COVID-19.

The gene calls are TRBV2 and TRBJ2-7, with 7 bases lining up with TRBD2. Per the germline V gene, CDR1 is SNHLY and CDR2 is FYNNEI. The CDR3 runs 14 residues. V lost 9 bases and J lost 0; bases outside the gene matches: 8. For the CDR3, the DNA is TGTGCCAGTCGGGGGGAGTCCGTCTCCTACGAGCAGTACTTC. It translates to CASRGESVSYEQYF.

This chain joins TRBV7-2 and TRBJ1-2; no clear D gene. V gave up 1 base and J gave up 8 bases, with 17 bases separating them. The germline CDR1 and CDR2 sequences are SGHTA and FQGNSA. The CDR3 runs to 15 residues. DNA of the CDR3: TGTGCCAGCAGCTTAGGCCCGGGTCCGGGTGGCGGCTACACCTTC. It is translated as CASSLGPGPGGGYTF.

Written as DNA, the CDR3 is TGTGCCAGCTCACCCACGGACAGAGCGGACTATGGCTACACCTTC. Translated, it gives CASSPTDRADYGYTF. This rearrangement joins TRBV18 to TRBJ1-2; tentative D call: TRBD1 (6 bases). The CDR3 loop spans 15 amino acids. Germline-derived CDR1 and CDR2 are KGHSH and LQKENI. Trimming took 3 bases from V and 3 from J, leaving 14 bases between them. The variable domain in full, completed from reference TRBV18 and TRBJ1-2, reads NAGVMQNPRHLVRRRGQEARLRCSPMKGHSHVYWYRQLPEEGLKFMVYLQKENIIDESGMPKERFSAEFPKEGPSILRIQQVVRGDSAAYFCASSPTDRADYGYTFGSGTRLTVV.

This rearrangement joins TRBV5-1 to TRBJ2-1; 9 positions agree with TRBD1. Losses at the gene ends were 4 bases for V and 1 base for J; bases not matched to a gene: 6. Germline lookup yields CDR1 SGHRS and CDR2 YFSETQ. The CDR3 is 16 amino acids. In DNA, the CDR3 is TGCGCCAGCAGCACCGGTGGGACAGGGTCCTACAATGAGCAGTTCTTC. Translated: CASSTGGTGSYNEQFF.

The chain links TRBV6-5 to TRBJ1-2; D ambiguous. The CDR3 runs 14 residues. Germline V lookup: CDR1 MNHEY, CDR2 SVGAGI. Trimming left V 7 bases short and J 7 bases short, with 19 bases between. The CDR3 reads CASKLEREVGGYTF. Here the CDR3 DNA reads TGTGCCAGCAAGTTGGAGAGGGAGGTGGGTGGCTACACCTTC.

The chain is built from TRBV27 and TRBJ2-5; 10 bases fit TRBD1. Trimming removed 5 bases from V and 5 bases from J; junction bases left unmatched: 5. The V gene's germline CDR1 is MNHEY and CDR2 SMNVEV (reference sequence). The CDR3 loop spans 14 amino acids. The CDR3 DNA sequence: TGTGCCAGCAGTCTAGACAGGGGGCGGGAGACCCAGTACTTC. This translates into CASSLDRGRETQYF.

The chain uses TRBV2 and TRBJ2-2; 9 nucleotides match TRBD1. Germline trimming cut 5 bases from V and 6 bases from J; bases unmatched to any gene: 10. Germline V lookup: CDR1 SNHLY, CDR2 FYNNEI. The CDR3 is 16 residues long. The CDR3 region has the DNA TGTGCCAGCAGTAGAGGGACAGGGTTAATTCCCGGGGAGCTGTTTTTT. Residues: CASSRGTGLIPGELFF.

V and J are TRBV30 and TRBJ1-1; TRBD1 might be the D (5 bases). V dropped 4 bases and J dropped 5 bases, with 11 bases sitting between them. This CDR3 has 12 amino acids. Germline lookup yields CDR1 GTSNPN and CDR2 SVGIG (reference sequence). DNA for the CDR3: TGTGCCTGGACCCAGCGGGGGACTGAAGCTTTCTTT. Translated, it gives CAWTQRGTEAFF.

The rearrangement uses TRBV3-1 (or the pseudogene TRBV3-2) and TRBJ1-2, with TRBD1 identical over 9 bases. The germline V gene has CDR1 LGHDT and CDR2 YNNKEL (reference sequence). V dropped 2 bases and J dropped 13; count of bases not matched to a gene: 11. This CDR3 comprises 14 residues. The CDR3 DNA is TGTGCCAGCAGCCAATTCTCCGGGACAGGGATAATCACCTTC. It encodes CASSQFSGTGIITF.

The gene calls are TRBV30 and TRBJ1-5; weak D call: TRBD1 (6 bases). CDR3 length equals 14 residues. V was pared by 2 bases and J by 6 bases, with 14 bases between. Germline-derived CDR1 and CDR2 are GTSNPN and SVGIG (reference sequence). CDR3 loop: CAWSLDTGFQPQHF. The CDR3 nucleotides read TGTGCCTGGAGTTTGGATACAGGGTTTCAGCCCCAGCATTTT.

V and J are TRBV27 and TRBJ1-1; TRBD1 is a possible D gene (5 bases). The germline V gene has CDR1 MNHEY and CDR2 SMNVEV (reference sequence). Between the trimmed V and J ends, which lost 2 bases and 3 bases, there was a span of 7 bases. This CDR3 is built from 13 residues. This CDR3 reads CASSLIGDTEAFF. CDR3 DNA: TGTGCCAGCAGTTTAATAGGGGACACTGAAGCTTTCTTT.

The rearrangement joins TRBV2 to TRBJ2-5, with TRBD1 matching over 10 bases. The V segment lost 4 bases and the J segment 4 bases; nucleotides outside the gene matches: 3. This CDR3 is built from 14 residues. Germline V gene sequence: CDR1 SNHLY, CDR2 FYNNEI. CDR3 sequence reads: CASSAWDRGETQYF. In DNA form, the CDR3 reads TGTGCCAGCAGTGCATGGGACAGGGGAGAGACCCAGTACTTC.

This chain joins TRBV2 and TRBJ1-5; 10 positions agree with TRBD1. CDR1 is SNHLY and CDR2 is FYNNEI in the germline V gene. The CDR3 extends over 13 amino acids. Trimming took 10 bases from V and 7 from J; bases not matched to a gene: 7. In DNA, the CDR3 is TGTGCCATAAGGGACAGGGGATGGCAGCCCCAGCATTTT. It is translated as CAIRDRGWQPQHF.

The J gene is TRBJ2-2, the V gene TRBV6-1; TRBD2 aligns across 8 bases. This CDR3 comprises 16 residues. V shed 1 base and J 3 bases; nucleotides not matched to a gene: 4. Germline CDR1 is MNHNS and CDR2 is SASEGT. Here the CDR3 DNA reads TGTGCCAGCAGTGAAGTAACTAGCGGAGACACCGGGGAGCTGTTTTTT. Protein: CASSEVTSGDTGELFF.

The gene calls are TRBV29-1 and TRBJ2-4, with 7 bases that match TRBD2. The V and J ends lost 7 bases and 6 bases, in that order; junction bases with no gene match: 3. This CDR3 spans 11 amino acids. Germline assignment: CDR1 SQVTM and CDR2 ANQGSEA. CDR3 loop: CSASGGNIQYF. The CDR3 coding sequence is TGCAGCGCGTCGGGGGGAAACATTCAGTACTTC. Variable domain in full (rest from reference TRBV29-1 and TRBJ2-4): SAVISQKPSRDICQRGTSLTIQCQVDSQVTMMFWYRQQPGQSLTLIATANQGSEATYESGFVIDKFPISRPNLTFSTLTVSNMSPEDSSIYLCSASGGNIQYFGAGTRLSVL.

The chain is built from TRBV11-2 and TRBJ2-2; maybe TRBD2 (5 bases). The CDR3 runs 15 residues. CDR1 and CDR2 (germline): SGHAT, FQNNGV. Trimming shortened V by 4 bases and J by 2 bases, and 11 bases separated the two germline ends. Written as DNA, the CDR3 is TGTGCCAGCAGCTCCTCCGGGGTTAACACCGGGGAGCTGTTTTTT. Protein: CASSSSGVNTGELFF.

The chain uses TRBV14 and TRBJ2-5; D is possibly TRBD1 (6 bases). From germline, CDR1 is SGHDN and CDR2 FVKESK. There are 13 residues in the CDR3. V shed 4 bases and J shed 4 bases, with 10 bases lying between them. CDR3 amino acids: CASSRGPLETQYF. The CDR3 region has the DNA TGTGCCAGCAGCCGGGGGCCGTTAGAGACCCAGTACTTC.

The V gene is TRBV29-1, the J gene TRBJ2-2; 10 bases line up with TRBD1. The CDR3 consists of 15 residues. The trim removed 7 bases at V and 6 bases at J, leaving 11 bases unmatched. CDR1 and CDR2 from the germline V gene are SQVTM and ANQGSEA. CDR3 sequence: CSAKWGTGEAGELFF. CDR3 sequence (DNA): TGCAGCGCCAAATGGGGGACAGGGGAAGCCGGGGAGCTGTTTTTT.

The chain employs TRBV9 and TRBJ1-6; a weak D match, TRBD1 (6 bases). The germline gives CDR1 SGDLS, CDR2 YYNGEE. The V gene lost 0 bases and the J gene lost 7 bases, with 14 bases spanning the gap. The CDR3 spans 16 residues. The CDR3 loop is CASSVEGVVRNSPLHF. CDR3 nucleotides: TGTGCCAGCAGCGTAGAGGGGGTAGTAAGGAATTCACCCCTCCACTTT.

The chain carries TRBV28 and TRBJ1-1; no firm D call. Per germline, CDR1 MDHEN and CDR2 SYDVKM. There are 13 residues in the CDR3. V lost 10 bases and J 0 bases, leaving 12 bases between the germline ends. The CDR3 loop reads CATNPQMNTEAFF. The DNA of the CDR3 is TGTGCCACCAACCCCCAGATGAACACTGAAGCTTTCTTT.

This chain uses TRBV6-2 or TRBV6-3 with TRBJ2-3, with 12 bases matching TRBD1. The junction had 5 bases not matched to a gene; V was cut back by 6 bases and J by 4 bases. The length of the CDR3 is 15 residues. The germline V gene encodes CDR1 MNHEY and CDR2 SVGEGT. CDR3 residues: CASSAGTGGADTQYF. Here the CDR3 DNA reads TGTGCCAGCAGCGCGGGGACAGGGGGCGCAGATACGCAGTATTTT.